This T cell receptor (beta chain) was recovered during a study of regulatory T cells in long-lasting Graves disease. Construction of TCR beta libraries relied on iRepertoire HTBI primers and on Arm-PCR targeting CDR3 regions. TCRdb re-derived calls from the multiplex PCR reads in MiXCR, one entry per CDR3 protein. The data show a few hundred thousand distinct CDR3 sequences, with over 15% seen just once and about 32% held by the top ten. Overall study results and limits: Persistent disease exhibited a predilection for TRBV28, TRBJ1-2 and TRBJ2-5.

As to this clonotype: Its antigen is not known.

Germline V lookup: CDR1 LGHNA, CDR2 YSLEER. Trimming pared 0 bases from V and 7 bases from J, leaving 13 bases between. The CDR3 consists of 15 residues. The sample's time point: newly diagnosed GD, antithyroid drugs for less than 3 months. The authors made the TCR library using RNA they extracted from PBMCs. The same data also contributed to another study, on T cells in Graves' hyperthyroidism and ophthalmopathy. From that second work: The study used the HTBI primer set for a first-round RT-PCR of the TCR CDR3.

V usage is TRBV4-3 and J usage is TRBJ1-5; D gene uncertain. This sample comprised peripheral blood mononuclear cells (PBMCs), obtained at new diagnosis, from a patient treated with antithyroid drugs. The receptor was derived from a man aged 35 to 55 with Graves disease. CDR3 loop: CASSQEADMGQPQHF. Here the CDR3 DNA reads TGCGCCAGCAGCCAAGAGGCCGACATGGGGCAGCCCCAGCATTTT.